The present entry profiles one T cell receptor beta chain with its context. 60 Vbeta and 13 Jbeta primers were used in PCR. Libraries were prepared by immunoSEQ multiplex PCR; TCRdb keeps only in-frame clonotypes and omits some of them. The data hold over 65,000 clones, with approximately 61% observed a single time. This specimen comes from a study of cytomegalovirus exposure and HLA in healthy donors. Germline assignment: CDR1 MNHEY and CDR2 SVGAGI. Trimming removed 4 bases from V and 7 bases from J, with 11 bases in between. This CDR3 contains 12 residues. Material: PBMCs. This rearrangement joins TRBV6-5 to TRBJ2-7; tentatively, D is TRBD1 (6 bases). This receptor was obtained from a woman aged 45-59 years in good health and CMV-seropositive. In DNA, the CDR3 is TGTGCCAGCAGTTTCGGACAGACTGAGCAGTACTTC. As protein: CASSFGQTEQYF.